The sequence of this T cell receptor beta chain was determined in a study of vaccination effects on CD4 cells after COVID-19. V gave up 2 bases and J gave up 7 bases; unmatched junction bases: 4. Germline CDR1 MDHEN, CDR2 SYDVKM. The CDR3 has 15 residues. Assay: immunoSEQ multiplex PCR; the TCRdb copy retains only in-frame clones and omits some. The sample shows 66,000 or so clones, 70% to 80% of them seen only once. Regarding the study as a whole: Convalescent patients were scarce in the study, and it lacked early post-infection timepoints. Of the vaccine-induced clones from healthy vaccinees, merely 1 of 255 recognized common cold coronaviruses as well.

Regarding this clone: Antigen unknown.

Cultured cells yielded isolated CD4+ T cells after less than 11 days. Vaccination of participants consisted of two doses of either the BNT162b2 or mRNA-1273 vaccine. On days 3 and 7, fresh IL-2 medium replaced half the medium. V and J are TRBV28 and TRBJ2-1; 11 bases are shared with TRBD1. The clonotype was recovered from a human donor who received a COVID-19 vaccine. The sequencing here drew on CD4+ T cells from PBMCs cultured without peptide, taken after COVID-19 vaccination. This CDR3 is CASSLTDRGLNEQFF. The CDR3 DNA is TGTGCCAGCAGTTTAACGGACAGGGGGCTGAATGAGCAGTTCTTC. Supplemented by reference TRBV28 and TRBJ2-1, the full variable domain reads DVKVTQSSRYLVKRTGEKVFLECVQDMDHENMFWYRQDPGLGLRLIYFSYDVKMKEKGDIPEGYSVSREKKERFSLILESASTNQTSMYLCASSLTDRGLNEQFFGPGTRLTVL.